This TCR beta chain emerged from a study of CD8+ T cells in alopecia areata. Study-wide context: A 6-month period off drug followed tofacitinib, which lasted 6 to 18 months.

Extracted RNA was reverse transcribed, and the resulting cDNA served as sequencing template. The method was immunoSEQ multiplex PCR; TCRdb's version includes in-frame clones alone and lacks a portion of them. The repertoire includes approximately 100,000 clones, 35% to 50% of them detected once, and approximately 0.79% sits in the top ten. This clone has just one count. The CDR3 contains 12 residues. CDR1 GTSNPN and CDR2 SVGIG come from the germline V gene (reference sequence). The V gene lost 2 bases and the J gene lost 8 bases, with 10 bases spanning the gap. Sequenced: CD4+ T cells sorted from blood. The V gene is TRBV30, the J gene TRBJ2-4, with D hard to call. The clonotype comes from a human donor with alopecia areata. DNA of the CDR3: TGTGCCTGGAGTAAACTCGCGGACATTCAGTACTTC. The encoded protein is CAWSKLADIQYF.